The count of the clone carrying this T cell receptor (beta chain) is one. This CDR3 has 14 residues. The germline CDR1 and CDR2 sequences are SGHTA and FQGNSA. Trimming shortened V by 5 bases and J by 0 bases, and 8 bases separated the two germline ends. This sample is drawn from a study of cytotoxic CD8 clonotypes in ibrutinib-treated CLL. Study as a whole: Patients attained around 25 partial and 2 complete responses; at median around 70 months, about 15 remained remitted while around twelve progressed.

Some clones are missing from TCRdb's copy, which holds only in-frame ones; the method was immunoSEQ multiplex PCR. This sample has 40,000 to 50,000 clones; 50% to 65% occur once, and the top ten carry 25% to 35%. This sequence was found in a human donor with chronic lymphocytic leukemia. The sample here was PBMCs, taken after 24 months of ibrutinib treatment. The chain carries TRBV7-2 and TRBJ1-3; D may be TRBD1 (5 bases). In nucleotides, the CDR3 is TGTGCCAGCAGCCCTGACAGCTCTGGAAACACCATATATTTT. Residues: CASSPDSSGNTIYF. The full variable domain, in which reference TRBV7-2 and TRBJ1-3 provide the parts outside the CDR3, is GAGVSQSPSNKVTEKGKDVELRCDPISGHTALYWYRQSLGQGLEFLIYFQGNSAPDKSGLPSDRFSAERTGGSVSTLTIQRTQQEDSAVYLCASSPDSSGNTIYFGEGSWLTVV.